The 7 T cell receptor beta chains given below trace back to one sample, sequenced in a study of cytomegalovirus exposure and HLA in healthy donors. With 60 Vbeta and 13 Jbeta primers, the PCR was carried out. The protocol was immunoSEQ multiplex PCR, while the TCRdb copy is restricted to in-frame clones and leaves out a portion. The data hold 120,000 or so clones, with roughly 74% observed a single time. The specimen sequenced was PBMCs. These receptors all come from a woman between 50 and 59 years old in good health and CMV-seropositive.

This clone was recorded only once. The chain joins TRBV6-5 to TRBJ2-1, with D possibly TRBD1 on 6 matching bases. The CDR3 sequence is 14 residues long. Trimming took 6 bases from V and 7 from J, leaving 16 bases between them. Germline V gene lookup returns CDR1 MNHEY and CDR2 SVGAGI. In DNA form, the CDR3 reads TGTGCCAGCAGGATTGGGACAAACTCAAATGAGCAGTTCTTC. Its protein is CASRIGTNSNEQFF.

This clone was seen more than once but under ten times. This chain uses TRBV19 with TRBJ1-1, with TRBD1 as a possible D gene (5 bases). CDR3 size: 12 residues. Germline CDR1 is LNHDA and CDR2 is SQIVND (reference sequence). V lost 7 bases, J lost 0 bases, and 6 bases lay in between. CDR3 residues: CASKGVNTEAFF. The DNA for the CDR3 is TGTGCCAGTAAAGGGGTGAACACTGAAGCTTTCTTT.

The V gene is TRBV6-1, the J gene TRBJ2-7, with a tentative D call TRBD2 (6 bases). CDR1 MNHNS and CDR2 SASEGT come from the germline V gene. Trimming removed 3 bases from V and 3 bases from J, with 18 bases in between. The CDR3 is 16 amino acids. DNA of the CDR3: TGTGCCAGCAGTGAGGGAGGCTATAGCGCAGACTACGAGCAGTACTTC. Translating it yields CASSEGGYSADYEQYF.

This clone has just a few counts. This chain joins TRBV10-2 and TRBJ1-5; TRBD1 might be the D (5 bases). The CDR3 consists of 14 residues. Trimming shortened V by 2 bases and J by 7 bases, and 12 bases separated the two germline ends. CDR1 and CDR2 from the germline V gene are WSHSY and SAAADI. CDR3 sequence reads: CASSEDTGDQPQHF. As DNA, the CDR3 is TGCGCCAGCAGTGAGGACACGGGGGACCAGCCCCAGCATTTT.

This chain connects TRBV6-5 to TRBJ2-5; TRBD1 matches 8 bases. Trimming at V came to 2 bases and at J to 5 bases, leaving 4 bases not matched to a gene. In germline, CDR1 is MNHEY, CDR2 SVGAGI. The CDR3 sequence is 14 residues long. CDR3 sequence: CASSYATGEETQYF. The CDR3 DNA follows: TGTGCCAGCAGTTACGCGACAGGGGAGGAGACCCAGTACTTC.

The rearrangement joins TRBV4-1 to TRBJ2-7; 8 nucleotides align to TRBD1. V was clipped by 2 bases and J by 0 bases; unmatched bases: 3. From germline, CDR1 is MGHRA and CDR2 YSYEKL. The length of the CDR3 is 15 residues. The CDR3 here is CASSQPGQVSYEQYF. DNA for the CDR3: TGCGCCAGCAGCCAACCGGGACAGGTCTCCTACGAGCAGTACTTC.

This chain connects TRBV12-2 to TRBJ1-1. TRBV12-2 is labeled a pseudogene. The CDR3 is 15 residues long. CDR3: CASRLVANKNTEAFF. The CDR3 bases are TGTGCAAGTCGCTTAGTAGCGAACAAGAACACTGAAGCTTTCTTT.